This T cell receptor (beta chain) comes out of a study of blood T cell repertoires in COVID-19. Data came from immunoSEQ multiplex PCR; TCRdb stores just in-frame clones and leaves some out. The sample holds about 200,000 clones, roughly 86% seen once. In germline, CDR1 is SGHAT, CDR2 FQNNGV. There are 15 residues in the CDR3. Trimming at V came to 5 bases and at J to 5 bases, leaving 11 bases not matched to a gene. The sequence came from a woman in her 70s with active or convalescent COVID-19. The sample was peripheral blood. V usage is TRBV11-2 and J usage is TRBJ2-7, with TRBD1 matching 8 bases. CDR3 nucleotide sequence: TGTGCCAGCAGCCCCCATGGGACAGGAGGGGACGAGCAGTACTTC. Translated, it gives CASSPHGTGGDEQYF.